The clone carrying this TCR beta chain showed up just a few times. For the second PCR, which ran for about 7 to 11 cycles, a sample-barcoded 5' primer and a J-beta primer mix were used. Each cDNA molecule was tagged by a template-switch adaptor that had 12 random nucleotides. In TCRdb, the 5' RACE reads were re-called with MiXCR into one record per CDR3 protein. The repertoire holds 650,000 to 1,000,000 distinct CDR3 sequences, with approximately 35% as singletons. Each sample used at least 6 million PBMCs. The data were taken from a study of blood T cells in healthy people across ages. Study as a whole: In model experiments, template switching was able to capture about one barcoded beta molecule for every two T cells that were present.

The ends were cut back, 4 bases at V and 3 bases at J, with 19 bases in the middle. Germline CDR1 is SEHNR and CDR2 is FQNEAQ (reference sequence). CDR3 size: 16 residues. The material sequenced was blood. The rearrangement links TRBV7-9 to TRBJ2-7; D is perhaps TRBD2 (7 bases). This clonotype was obtained from a man between 18 and 35 years old in good health. The CDR3 sequence is CASSYEGGRGSYEQYF. The CDR3 DNA reads TGTGCCAGCAGCTACGAGGGGGGGAGAGGAAGCTACGAGCAGTACTTC.